This T cell receptor beta chain was sequenced in a study of blood T cell repertoires in COVID-19 (dated by TCRdb to the early 2020s). About the full investigation: Samples covering the acute and convalescent phases of COVID-19 were provided by collaborators in the United States, Italy and Spain. Sample metadata almost always included a de-identified subject ID, COVID-19 status, age in years and sex. Where HLA class I and class II types were available, the types were taken from metadata supplied by the sample provider, not from assay-based typing. The repertoires were made available in a free public database intended to serve as a resource for research on the immune response to SARS-CoV-2. The prospective study material was composed of cDNA or gDNA derived from T cells, B-cell-depleted T cells, or PBMCs. The dataset comprised deeply sampled blood TCRbeta repertoires from subjects exposed to, actively infected with, or recovered from COVID-19. The samples were drawn from the first 160 participants of the ongoing ImmuneRACE study and from over 950 subjects provided by 6 global collaborators. Study-wide conclusions, independent of this receptor: How much clinical and demographic metadata was included differed by source and by participant, and the metadata was provided uncurated.

The collaborating institutions used their own protocols to collect whole blood in K2EDTA tubes. For TCRbeta analysis, collaborators shipped samples in one of three forms: frozen whole blood, isolated PBMCs, or DNA extracted from either of those sample types. Relative to germline, V is missing 7 bases and J is missing 3 bases, with 17 bases of the junction outside any gene match. Inclusive of the bounding cysteine and phenylalanine, the CDR3 is 18 residues long. CDR3 DNA is the only sequence kept; it has 54 bases, read in frame from the first base. The germline V gene supplies CDR1 MDHEN and CDR2 SYDVKM. TCRbeta CDR3 regions were amplified from genomic DNA using the immunoSEQ Assay, a bias-controlled multiplex PCR. In the original analysis: Within the assay, amplification of reference gene primers was used to estimate how many nucleated cells each sample contained. To quantify the absolute abundance of each unique TCRbeta CDR3 rearrangement, sequence reads were collapsed and filtered. For each sample, productive Simpson clonality was calculated by taking the square root of Simpson's diversity index across productive rearrangements. This is the immuneACCESS table as TCRdb keeps it, with only in-frame sequences that have V and J called. A part of the clones is gone; compared with another copy, unresolved V genes explain less than half, and the rest is unexplained. The DNA gave D and trimming, while V, J and clone size come from that table. This sample has 250,000 to 350,000 clones in its table, and roughly 89% of those were observed once. The top ten constitute approximately 0.84% of the sample.

A few counts support this clone. What antigen it recognizes has not been identified. No base qualities exist here, and no much larger clone lies one base off it. Material: peripheral blood. The TCR sequence derives from a young man with acute or convalescent COVID-19. The rearranged segments are TRBV28 and TRBJ2-1, with TRBD2 matching 8 junction bases. The nucleotide sequence reads TGTGCCAGCAACCCCTTCACCCCTTCCAGCGGGGGCTACAATGAGCAGTTCTTC. Translated, this is CASNPFTPSSGGYNEQFF.